This T cell receptor (beta chain) was recorded in a study of control samples from healthy donors and cancer patients. Generated by immunoSEQ multiplex PCR, the TCRdb table keeps only in-frame clones and is missing some. The table records around 70,000 clones, approximately 94% of them present only once. The CDR3 is 16 amino acids. The germline CDR1 and CDR2 sequences are SEHNR and FQNEAQ (reference sequence). Trimming took 4 bases from V and 3 from J, leaving 15 bases between them. The sequencing input was blood. The genes are TRBV7-9 and TRBJ1-4; TRBD1 might be the D (5 bases). This receptor was taken from a woman in her thirties in good health. The CDR3 region is CASSSDGQGANEKLFF. CDR3 DNA: TGTGCCAGCAGCTCCGACGGGCAGGGAGCTAATGAAAAACTGTTTTTT.